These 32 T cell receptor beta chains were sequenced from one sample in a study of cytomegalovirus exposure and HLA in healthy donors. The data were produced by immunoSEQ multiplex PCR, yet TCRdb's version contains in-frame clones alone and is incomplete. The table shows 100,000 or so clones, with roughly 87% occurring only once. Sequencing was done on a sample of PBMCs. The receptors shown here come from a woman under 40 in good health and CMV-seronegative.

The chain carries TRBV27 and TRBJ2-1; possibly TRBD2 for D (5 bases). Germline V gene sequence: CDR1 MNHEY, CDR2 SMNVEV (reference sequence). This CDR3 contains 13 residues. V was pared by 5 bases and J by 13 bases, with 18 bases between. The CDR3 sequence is CASSPPFWTGQFF. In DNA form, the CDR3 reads TGTGCCAGCAGTCCGCCATTCTGGACTGGACAGTTCTTC.

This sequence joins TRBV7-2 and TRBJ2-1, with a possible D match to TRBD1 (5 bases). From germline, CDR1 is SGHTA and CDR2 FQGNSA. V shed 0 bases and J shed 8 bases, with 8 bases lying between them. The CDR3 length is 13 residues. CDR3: CASSLAGADEQFF. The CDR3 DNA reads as TGTGCCAGCAGCTTAGCAGGGGCCGATGAGCAGTTCTTC.

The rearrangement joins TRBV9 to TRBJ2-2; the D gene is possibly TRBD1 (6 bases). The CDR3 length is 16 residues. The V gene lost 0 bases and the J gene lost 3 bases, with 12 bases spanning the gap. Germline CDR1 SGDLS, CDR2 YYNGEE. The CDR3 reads CASSVAGDTYTGELFF. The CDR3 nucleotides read TGTGCCAGCAGCGTAGCAGGGGACACTTACACCGGGGAGCTGTTTTTT.

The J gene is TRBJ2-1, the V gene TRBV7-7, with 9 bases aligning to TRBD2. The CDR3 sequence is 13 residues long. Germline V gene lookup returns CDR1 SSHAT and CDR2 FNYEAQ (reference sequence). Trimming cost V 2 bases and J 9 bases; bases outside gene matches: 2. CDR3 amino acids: CASSLPAGGEQFF. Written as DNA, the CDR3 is TGTGCCAGCAGCTTACCAGCGGGGGGTGAGCAGTTCTTC. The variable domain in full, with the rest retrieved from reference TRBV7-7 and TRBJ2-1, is GAGVSQSPRYKVTKRGQDVTLRCDPISSHATLYWYQQALGQGPEFLTYFNYEAQPDKSGLPSDRFSAERPEGSISTLTIQRTEQRDSAMYRCASSLPAGGEQFFGPGTRLTVL.

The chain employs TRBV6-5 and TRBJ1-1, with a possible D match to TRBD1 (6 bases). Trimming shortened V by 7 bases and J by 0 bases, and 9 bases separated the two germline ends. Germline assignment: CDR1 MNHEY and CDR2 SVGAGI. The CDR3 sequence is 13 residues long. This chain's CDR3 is CASKGHMNTEAFF. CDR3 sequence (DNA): TGTGCCAGCAAGGGACATATGAACACTGAAGCTTTCTTT.

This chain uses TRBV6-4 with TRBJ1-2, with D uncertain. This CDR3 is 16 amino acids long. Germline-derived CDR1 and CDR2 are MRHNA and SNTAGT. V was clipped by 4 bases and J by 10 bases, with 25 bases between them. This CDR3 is CASSATAADPRGDYTF. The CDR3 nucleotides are TGTGCCAGCAGTGCCACCGCGGCGGACCCACGCGGGGACTACACCTTC.

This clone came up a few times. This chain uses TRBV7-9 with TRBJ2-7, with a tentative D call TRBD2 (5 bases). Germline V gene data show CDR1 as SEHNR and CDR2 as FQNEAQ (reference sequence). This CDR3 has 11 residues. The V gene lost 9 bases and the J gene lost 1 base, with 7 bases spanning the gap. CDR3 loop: CASSGSYEQYF. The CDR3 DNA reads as TGTGCCAGTTCGGGGTCCTACGAGCAGTACTTC.

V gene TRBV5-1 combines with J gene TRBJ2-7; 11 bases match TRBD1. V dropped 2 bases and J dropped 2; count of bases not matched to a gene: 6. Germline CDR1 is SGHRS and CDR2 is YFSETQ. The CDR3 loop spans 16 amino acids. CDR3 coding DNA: TGCGCCAGCAGCTTCGGGACAGGGGGTTTACCCTACGAGCAGTACTTC. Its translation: CASSFGTGGLPYEQYF.

The CDR3 spells CASSSIAGALGTQYF. DNA for the CDR3: TGTGCCAGCAGTTCAATAGCGGGAGCCCTAGGGACGCAGTATTTT. The chain recombines TRBV7-2 with TRBJ2-3, with 9 bases lining up with TRBD2. The CDR3 is 15 residues long. Trimming removed 6 bases from V and 9 bases from J; junction bases left unmatched: 13. Looked up from germline, CDR1 is SGHTA and CDR2 is FQGNSA.

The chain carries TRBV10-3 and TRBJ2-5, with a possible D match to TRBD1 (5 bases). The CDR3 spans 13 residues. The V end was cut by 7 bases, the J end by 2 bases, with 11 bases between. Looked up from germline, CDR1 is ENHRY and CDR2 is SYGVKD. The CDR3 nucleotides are TGTGCCATCACCGACGACAGACAAGAGACCCAGTACTTC. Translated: CAITDDRQETQYF.

CDR3 bases: TGTGCCAGCAGCTCCCCCCGGCAGGGGGGCACTGAAGCTTTCTTT. Its translation: CASSSPRQGGTEAFF. V and J are TRBV11-2 and TRBJ1-1; 7 nucleotides line up with TRBD1. This CDR3 is built from 15 residues. Germline V gene lookup returns CDR1 SGHAT and CDR2 FQNNGV. V trimming: 4 bases; J trimming: 4 bases; junction bases outside the gene matches: 9.

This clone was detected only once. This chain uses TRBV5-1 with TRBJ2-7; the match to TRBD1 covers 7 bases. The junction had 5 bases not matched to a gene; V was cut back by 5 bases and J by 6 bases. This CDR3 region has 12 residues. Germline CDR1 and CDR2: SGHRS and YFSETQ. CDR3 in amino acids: CASRPDRVEQYF. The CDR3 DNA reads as TGCGCCAGCAGACCAGACAGGGTCGAGCAGTACTTC.

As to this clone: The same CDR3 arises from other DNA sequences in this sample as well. The CDR3 nucleotides read TGTGCCAGCAGTCCCGGACAGGGGGCGGGCACCGGGGAGCTGTTTTTT. Residues: CASSPGQGAGTGELFF. This sequence joins TRBV27 and TRBJ2-2, with 11 bases matching TRBD1. The CDR3 runs 16 residues. Per germline, CDR1 MNHEY and CDR2 SMNVEV (reference sequence). J was trimmed by 4 bases and V by 5 bases; bases with no gene match: 6.

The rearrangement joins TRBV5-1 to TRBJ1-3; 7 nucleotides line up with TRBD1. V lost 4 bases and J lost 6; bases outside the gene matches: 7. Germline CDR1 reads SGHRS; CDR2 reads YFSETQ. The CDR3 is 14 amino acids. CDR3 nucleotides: TGCGCCAGCAGCAAACAGGGGAACCAAAACACCATATATTTT. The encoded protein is CASSKQGNQNTIYF.

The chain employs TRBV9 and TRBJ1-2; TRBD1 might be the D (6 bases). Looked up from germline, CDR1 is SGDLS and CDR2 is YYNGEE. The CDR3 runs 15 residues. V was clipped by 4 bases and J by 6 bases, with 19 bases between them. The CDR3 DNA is TGTGCCAGCAGCCCAGAACAGGGCCTCCTAGATGGCTACACCTTC. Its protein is CASSPEQGLLDGYTF.

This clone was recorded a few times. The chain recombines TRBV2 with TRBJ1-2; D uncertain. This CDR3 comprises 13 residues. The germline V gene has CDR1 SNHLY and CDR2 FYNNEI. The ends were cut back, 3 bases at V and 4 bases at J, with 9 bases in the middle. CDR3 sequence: CASSDEGAYGYTF. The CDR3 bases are TGTGCCAGCAGTGATGAGGGCGCCTATGGCTACACCTTC.

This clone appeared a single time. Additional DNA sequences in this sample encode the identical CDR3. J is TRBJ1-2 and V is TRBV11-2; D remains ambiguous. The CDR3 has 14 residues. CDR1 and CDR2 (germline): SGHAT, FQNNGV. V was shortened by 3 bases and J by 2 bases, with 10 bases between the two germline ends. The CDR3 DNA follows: TGTGCCAGCAGCTTCGGGGATCGCAACTATGGCTACACCTTC. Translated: CASSFGDRNYGYTF.

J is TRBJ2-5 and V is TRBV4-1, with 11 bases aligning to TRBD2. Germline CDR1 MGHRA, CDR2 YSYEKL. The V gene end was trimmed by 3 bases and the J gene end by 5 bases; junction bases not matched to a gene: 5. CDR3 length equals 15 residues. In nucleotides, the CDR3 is TGCGCCAGCAGCCATGCTCGGACTAGCGGGGAGACCCAGTACTTC. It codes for CASSHARTSGETQYF.

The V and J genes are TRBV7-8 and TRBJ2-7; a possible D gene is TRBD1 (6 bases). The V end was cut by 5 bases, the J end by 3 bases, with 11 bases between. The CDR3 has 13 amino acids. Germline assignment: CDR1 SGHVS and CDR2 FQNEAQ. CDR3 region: CASSPAGDYEQYF. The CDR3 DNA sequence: TGTGCCAGCAGCCCTGCAGGGGACTACGAGCAGTACTTC. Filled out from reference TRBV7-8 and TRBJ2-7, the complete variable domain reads GAGVSQSPRYKVAKRGQDVALRCDPISGHVSLFWYQQALGQGPEFLTYFQNEAQLDKSGLPSDRFFAERPEGSVSTLKIQRTQQEDSAVYLCASSPAGDYEQYFGPGTRLTVT.

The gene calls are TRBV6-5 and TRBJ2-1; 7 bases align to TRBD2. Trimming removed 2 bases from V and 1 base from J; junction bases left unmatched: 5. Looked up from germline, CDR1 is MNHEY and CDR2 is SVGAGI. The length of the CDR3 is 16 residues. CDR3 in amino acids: CASSYPIGGSYNEQFF. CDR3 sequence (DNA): TGTGCCAGCAGTTACCCTATCGGGGGGTCCTACAATGAGCAGTTCTTC.

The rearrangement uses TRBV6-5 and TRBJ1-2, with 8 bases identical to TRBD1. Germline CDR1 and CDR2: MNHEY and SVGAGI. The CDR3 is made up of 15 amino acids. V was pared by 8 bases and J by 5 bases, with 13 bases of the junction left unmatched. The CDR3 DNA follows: TGTGCCAGCCTTGACCAGGGGGCGAAAGGGTATGGCTACACCTTC. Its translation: CASLDQGAKGYGYTF.

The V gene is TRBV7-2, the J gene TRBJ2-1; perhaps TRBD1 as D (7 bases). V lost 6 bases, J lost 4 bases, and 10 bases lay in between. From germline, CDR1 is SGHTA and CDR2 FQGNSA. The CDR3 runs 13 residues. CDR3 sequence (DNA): TGTGCCAGCAGTCCAGGGGGGTACAATGAGCAGTTCTTC. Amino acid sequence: CASSPGGYNEQFF.

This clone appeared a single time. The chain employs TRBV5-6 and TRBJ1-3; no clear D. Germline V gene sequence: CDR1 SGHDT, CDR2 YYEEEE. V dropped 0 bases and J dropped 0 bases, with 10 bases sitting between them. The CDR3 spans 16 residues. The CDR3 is CASSLGHLPSGNTIYF. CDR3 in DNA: TGTGCCAGCAGCTTGGGACATCTACCCTCTGGAAACACCATATATTTT.

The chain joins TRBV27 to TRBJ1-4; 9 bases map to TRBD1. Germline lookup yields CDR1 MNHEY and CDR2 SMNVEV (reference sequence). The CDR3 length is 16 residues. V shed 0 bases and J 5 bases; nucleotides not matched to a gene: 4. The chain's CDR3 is CASSLSWDRVNEKLFF. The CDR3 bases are TGTGCCAGCAGTTTATCGTGGGACAGGGTAAATGAAAAACTGTTTTTT.

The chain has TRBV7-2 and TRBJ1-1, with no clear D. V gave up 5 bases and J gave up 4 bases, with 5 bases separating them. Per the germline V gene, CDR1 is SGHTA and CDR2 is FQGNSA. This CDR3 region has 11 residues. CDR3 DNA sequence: TGTGCCAGCAGCCGAGTCACTGAAGCTTTCTTT. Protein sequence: CASSRVTEAFF.

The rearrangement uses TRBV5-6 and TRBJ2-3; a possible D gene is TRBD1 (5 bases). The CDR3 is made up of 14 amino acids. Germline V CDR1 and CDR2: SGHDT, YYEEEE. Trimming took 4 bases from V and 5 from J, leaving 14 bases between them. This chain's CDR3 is CASSKGLPRDTQYF. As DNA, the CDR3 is TGTGCCAGCAGCAAGGGGCTACCGAGAGATACGCAGTATTTT. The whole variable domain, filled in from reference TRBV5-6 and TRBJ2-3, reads DAGVTQSPTHLIKTRGQQVTLRCSPKSGHDTVSWYQQALGQGPQFIFQYYEEEERQRGNFPDRFSGHQFPNYSSELNVNALLLGDSALYLCASSKGLPRDTQYFGPGTRLTVL.

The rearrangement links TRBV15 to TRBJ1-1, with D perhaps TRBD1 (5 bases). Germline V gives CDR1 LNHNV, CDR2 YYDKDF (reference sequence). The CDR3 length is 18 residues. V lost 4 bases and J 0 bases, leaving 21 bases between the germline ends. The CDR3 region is CATSNPTGRQGLNTEAFF. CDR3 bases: TGTGCCACCAGCAATCCTACGGGGAGGCAGGGCTTGAACACTGAAGCTTTCTTT.

CDR3: CASSPSGRVNYGYTF. DNA for the CDR3: TGTGCCAGCAGTCCTAGTGGCAGGGTGAACTATGGCTACACCTTC. V and J are TRBV6-5 and TRBJ1-2, with D maybe TRBD1 (5 bases). Germline values: CDR1 MNHEY, CDR2 SVGAGI. Trimming stripped 5 bases from V and 2 bases from J, with 15 bases between. The CDR3 has 15 amino acids.

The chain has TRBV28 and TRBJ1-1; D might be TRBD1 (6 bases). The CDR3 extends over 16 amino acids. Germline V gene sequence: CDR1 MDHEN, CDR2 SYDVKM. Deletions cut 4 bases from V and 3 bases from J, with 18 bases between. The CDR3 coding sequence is TGTGCCAGCAGTTGGGACACCCGAATTGGGTACACTGAAGCTTTCTTT. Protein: CASSWDTRIGYTEAFF.

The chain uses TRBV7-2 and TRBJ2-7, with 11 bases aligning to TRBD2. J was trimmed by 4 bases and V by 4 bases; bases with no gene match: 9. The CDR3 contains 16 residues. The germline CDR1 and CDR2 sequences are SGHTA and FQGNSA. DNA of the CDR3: TGTGCCAGCAGCTCGAGGATAGCGGGAGGGGGGTACGAGCAGTACTTC. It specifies CASSSRIAGGGYEQYF.

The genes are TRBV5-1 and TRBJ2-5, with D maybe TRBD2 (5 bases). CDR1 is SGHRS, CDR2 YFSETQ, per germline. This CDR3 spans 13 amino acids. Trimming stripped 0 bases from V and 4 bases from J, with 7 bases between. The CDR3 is CASSLAGIETQYF. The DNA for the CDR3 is TGCGCCAGCAGCTTGGCGGGGATAGAGACCCAGTACTTC.

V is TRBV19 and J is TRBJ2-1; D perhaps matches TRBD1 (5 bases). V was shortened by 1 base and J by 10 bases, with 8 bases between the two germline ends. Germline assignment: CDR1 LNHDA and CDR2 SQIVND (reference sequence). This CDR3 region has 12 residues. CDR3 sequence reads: CASSIVRAEQFF. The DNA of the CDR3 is TGTGCCAGTAGTATAGTCAGGGCCGAGCAGTTCTTC.